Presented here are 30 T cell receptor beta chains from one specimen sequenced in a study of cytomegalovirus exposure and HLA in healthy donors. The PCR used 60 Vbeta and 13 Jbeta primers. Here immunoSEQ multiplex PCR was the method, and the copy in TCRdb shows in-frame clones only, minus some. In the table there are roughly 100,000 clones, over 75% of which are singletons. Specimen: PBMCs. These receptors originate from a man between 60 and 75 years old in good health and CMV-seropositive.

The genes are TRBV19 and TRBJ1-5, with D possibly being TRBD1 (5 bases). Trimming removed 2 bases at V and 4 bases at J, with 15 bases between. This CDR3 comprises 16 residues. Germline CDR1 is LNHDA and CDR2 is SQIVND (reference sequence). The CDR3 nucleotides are TGTGCCAGTAGTATATGGAGGGGAAGGGGTAATCAGCCCCAGCATTTT. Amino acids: CASSIWRGRGNQPQHF.

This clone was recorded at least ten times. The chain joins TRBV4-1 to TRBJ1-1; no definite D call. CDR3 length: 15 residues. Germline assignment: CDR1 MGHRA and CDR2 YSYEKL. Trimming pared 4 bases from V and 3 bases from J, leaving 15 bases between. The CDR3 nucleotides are TGCGCCAGCAGCCGTGTACTCGGGTCGGACACTGAAGCTTTCTTT. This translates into CASSRVLGSDTEAFF.

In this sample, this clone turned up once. The CDR3 spells CASSPLAGSYNEQFF. The CDR3 DNA reads TGTGCCAGTAGTCCACTAGCGGGGTCCTACAATGAGCAGTTCTTC. This chain connects TRBV19 to TRBJ2-1; 10 nucleotides agree with TRBD2. CDR3 length: 15 amino acids. Losses at the gene ends were 5 bases for V and 1 base for J; bases not matched to a gene: 2. Germline V gene data show CDR1 as LNHDA and CDR2 as SQIVND (reference sequence).

The CDR3 here is CSAEAGNTIYF. CDR3 nucleotide sequence: TGCAGTGCAGAGGCAGGAAACACCATATATTTT. The chain carries TRBV20-1 and TRBJ1-3; D ambiguous. Germline-derived CDR1 and CDR2 are DFQATT and SNEGSKA (reference sequence). V dropped 6 bases and J dropped 4 bases, with 7 bases sitting between them. The CDR3 length is 11 residues.

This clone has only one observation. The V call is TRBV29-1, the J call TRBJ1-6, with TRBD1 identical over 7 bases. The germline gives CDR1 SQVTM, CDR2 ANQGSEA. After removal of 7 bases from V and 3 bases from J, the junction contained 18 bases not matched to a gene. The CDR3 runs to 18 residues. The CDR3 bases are TGCAGCGCCTCCCAGGGGGACCCTCATCCTATCTATAATTCACCCCTCCACTTT. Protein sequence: CSASQGDPHPIYNSPLHF.

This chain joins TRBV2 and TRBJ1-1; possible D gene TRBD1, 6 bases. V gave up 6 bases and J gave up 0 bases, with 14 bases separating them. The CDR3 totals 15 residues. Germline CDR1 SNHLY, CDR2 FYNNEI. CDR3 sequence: CASRAGTLMNTEAFF. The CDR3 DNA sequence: TGTGCCAGCAGGGCCGGGACATTAATGAACACTGAAGCTTTCTTT.

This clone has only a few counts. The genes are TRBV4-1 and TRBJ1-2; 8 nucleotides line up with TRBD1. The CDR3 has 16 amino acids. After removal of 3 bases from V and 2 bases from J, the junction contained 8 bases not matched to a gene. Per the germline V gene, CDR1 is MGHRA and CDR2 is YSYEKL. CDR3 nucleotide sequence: TGCGCCAGCAGCCATTCAGCGACAGGGGTAAACTATGGCTACACCTTC. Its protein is CASSHSATGVNYGYTF.

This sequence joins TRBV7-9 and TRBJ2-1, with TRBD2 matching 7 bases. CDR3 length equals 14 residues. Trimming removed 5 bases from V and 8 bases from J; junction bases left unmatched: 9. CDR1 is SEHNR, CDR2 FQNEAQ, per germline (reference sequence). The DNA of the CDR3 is TGTGCCAGCAGCATCGGGGGGTTAAGATATGAGCAGTTCTTC. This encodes CASSIGGLRYEQFF.

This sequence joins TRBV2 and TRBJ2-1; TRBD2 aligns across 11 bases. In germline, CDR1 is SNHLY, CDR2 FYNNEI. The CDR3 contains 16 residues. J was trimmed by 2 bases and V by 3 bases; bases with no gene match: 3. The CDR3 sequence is CASSDPGLAAYNEQFF. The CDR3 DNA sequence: TGTGCCAGCAGTGATCCGGGACTAGCGGCCTACAATGAGCAGTTCTTC.

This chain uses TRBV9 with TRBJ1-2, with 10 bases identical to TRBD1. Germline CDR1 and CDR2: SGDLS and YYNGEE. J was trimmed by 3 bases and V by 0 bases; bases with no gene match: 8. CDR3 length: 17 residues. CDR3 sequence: CASSVAGQGIKDYGYTF. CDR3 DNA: TGTGCCAGCAGCGTAGCGGGACAGGGGATAAAGGACTATGGCTACACCTTC. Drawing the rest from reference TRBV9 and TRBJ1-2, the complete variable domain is DSGVTQTPKHLITATGQRVTLRCSPRSGDLSVYWYQQSLDQGLQFLIQYYNGEERAKGNILERFSAQQFPDLHSELNLSSLELGDSALYFCASSVAGQGIKDYGYTFGSGTRLTVV.

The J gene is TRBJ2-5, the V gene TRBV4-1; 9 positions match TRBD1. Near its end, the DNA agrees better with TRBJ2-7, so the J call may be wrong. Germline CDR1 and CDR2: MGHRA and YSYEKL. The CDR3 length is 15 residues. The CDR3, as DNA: TGCGCCAGCAGCCACGACAGGACAGGGGTCTACGAGCAGTACTTC. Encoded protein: CASSHDRTGVYEQYF.

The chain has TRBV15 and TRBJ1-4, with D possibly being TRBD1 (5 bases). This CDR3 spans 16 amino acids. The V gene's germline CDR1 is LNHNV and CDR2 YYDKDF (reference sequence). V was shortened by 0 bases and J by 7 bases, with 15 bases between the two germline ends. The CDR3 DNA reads TGTGCCACCAGCAGAGATAGGGGCAGTTACAGTGAAAAACTGTTTTTT. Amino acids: CATSRDRGSYSEKLFF.

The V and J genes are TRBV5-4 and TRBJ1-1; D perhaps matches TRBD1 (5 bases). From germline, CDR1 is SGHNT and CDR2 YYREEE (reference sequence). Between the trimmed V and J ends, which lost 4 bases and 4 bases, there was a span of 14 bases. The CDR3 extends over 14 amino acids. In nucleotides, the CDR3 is TGTGCCAGCAGCCCCCCGGGGGAGACCACTGAAGCTTTCTTT. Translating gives CASSPPGETTEAFF.

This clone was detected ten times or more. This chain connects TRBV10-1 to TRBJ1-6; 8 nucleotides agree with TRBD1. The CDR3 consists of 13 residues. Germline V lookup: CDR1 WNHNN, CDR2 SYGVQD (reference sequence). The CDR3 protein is CGGGRGQDSPLHF. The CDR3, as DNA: TGCGGAGGGGGCAGGGGGCAAGATTCACCCCTCCACTTT.

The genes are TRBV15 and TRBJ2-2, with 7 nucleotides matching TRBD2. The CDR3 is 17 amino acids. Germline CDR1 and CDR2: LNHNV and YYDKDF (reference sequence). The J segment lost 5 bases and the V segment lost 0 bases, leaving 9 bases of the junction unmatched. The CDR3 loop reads CATSRDAPIAGTGELFF. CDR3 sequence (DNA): TGTGCCACCAGCAGAGATGCCCCCATAGCGGGTACCGGGGAGCTGTTTTTT.

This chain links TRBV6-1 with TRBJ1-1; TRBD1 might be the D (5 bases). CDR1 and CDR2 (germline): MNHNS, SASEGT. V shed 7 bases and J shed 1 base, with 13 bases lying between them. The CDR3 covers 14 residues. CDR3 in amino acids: CASNRPGGNTEAFF. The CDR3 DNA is TGTGCCAGCAACCGTCCCGGGGGGAACACTGAAGCTTTCTTT.

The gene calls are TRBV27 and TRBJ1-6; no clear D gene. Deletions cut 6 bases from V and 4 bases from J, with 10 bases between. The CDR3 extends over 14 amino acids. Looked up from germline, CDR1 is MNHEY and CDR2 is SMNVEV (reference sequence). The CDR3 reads CASRLGGYNSPLHF. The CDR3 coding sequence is TGTGCCAGCAGGCTGGGCGGGTATAATTCACCCCTCCACTTT.

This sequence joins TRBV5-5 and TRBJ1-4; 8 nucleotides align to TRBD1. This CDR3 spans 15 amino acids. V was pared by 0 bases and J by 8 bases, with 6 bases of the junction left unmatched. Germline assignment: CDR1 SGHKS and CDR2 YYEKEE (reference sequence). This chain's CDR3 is CASSLVGQGGEKLFF. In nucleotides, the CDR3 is TGTGCCAGCAGCTTGGTCGGACAGGGAGGGGAAAAACTGTTTTTT.

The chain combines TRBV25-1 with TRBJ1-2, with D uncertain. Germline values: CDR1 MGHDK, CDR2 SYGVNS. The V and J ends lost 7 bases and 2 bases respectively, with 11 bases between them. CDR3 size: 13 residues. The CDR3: CASTDGLNYGYTF. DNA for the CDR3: TGTGCCAGCACGGATGGACTCAACTATGGCTACACCTTC.

The CDR3 region has the DNA TGTGCCAGCAGTCCCTGGGCAGGGGGCAACCTTCGGGGCTATCAGCCCCAGCATTTT. Encoded protein: CASSPWAGGNLRGYQPQHF. This chain links TRBV6-4 with TRBJ1-5, with 8 nucleotides matching TRBD1. V was pared by 5 bases and J by 5 bases, with 20 bases of the junction left unmatched. The CDR3 runs to 19 residues. Germline V gene data show CDR1 as MRHNA and CDR2 as SNTAGT.

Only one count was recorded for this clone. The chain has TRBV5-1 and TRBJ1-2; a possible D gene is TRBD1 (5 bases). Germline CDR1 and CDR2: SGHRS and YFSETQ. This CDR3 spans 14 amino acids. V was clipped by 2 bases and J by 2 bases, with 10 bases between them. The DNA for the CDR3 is TGCGCCAGCAGCTTAGGGTCAGGGAACTATGGCTACACCTTC. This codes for CASSLGSGNYGYTF.

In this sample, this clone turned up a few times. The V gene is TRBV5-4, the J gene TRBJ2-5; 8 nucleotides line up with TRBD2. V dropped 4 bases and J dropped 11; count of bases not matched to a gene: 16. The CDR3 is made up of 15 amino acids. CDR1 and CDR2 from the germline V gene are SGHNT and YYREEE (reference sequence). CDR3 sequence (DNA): TGTGCCAGCAGCCCTGGGACTAGGGTGCGGGGGGAGCAGTACTTC. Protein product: CASSPGTRVRGEQYF.

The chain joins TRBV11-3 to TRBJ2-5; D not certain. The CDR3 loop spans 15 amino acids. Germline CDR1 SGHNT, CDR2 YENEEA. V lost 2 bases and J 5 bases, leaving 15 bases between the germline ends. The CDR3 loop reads CASSLKSTTGETQYF. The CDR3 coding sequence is TGTGCCAGCAGCTTAAAAAGTACCACCGGTGAGACCCAGTACTTC.

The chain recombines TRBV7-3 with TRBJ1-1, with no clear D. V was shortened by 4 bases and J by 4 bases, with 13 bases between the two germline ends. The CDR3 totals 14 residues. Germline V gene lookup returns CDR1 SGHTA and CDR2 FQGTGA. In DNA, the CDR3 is TGTGCCAGCAGCTCGGACGGAGGAGGCACTGAAGCTTTCTTT. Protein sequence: CASSSDGGGTEAFF.

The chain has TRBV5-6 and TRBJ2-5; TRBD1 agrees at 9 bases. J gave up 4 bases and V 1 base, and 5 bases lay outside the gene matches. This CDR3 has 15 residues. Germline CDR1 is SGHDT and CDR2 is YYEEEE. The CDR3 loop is CASSLPGQGGETQYF. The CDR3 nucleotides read TGTGCCAGCAGCTTGCCGGGACAGGGAGGAGAGACCCAGTACTTC.

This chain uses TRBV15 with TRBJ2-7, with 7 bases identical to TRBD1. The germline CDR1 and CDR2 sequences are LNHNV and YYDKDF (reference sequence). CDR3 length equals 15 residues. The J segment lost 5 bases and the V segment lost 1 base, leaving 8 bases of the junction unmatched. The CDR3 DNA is TGTGCCACCAGCAGAGTTCGACAGGGTAGCAACGAGCAGTACTTC. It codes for CATSRVRQGSNEQYF. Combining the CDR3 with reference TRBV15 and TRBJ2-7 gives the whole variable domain DAMVIQNPRYQVTQFGKPVTLSCSQTLNHNVMYWYQQKSSQAPKLLFHYYDKDFNNEADTPDNFQSRRPNTSFCFLDIRSPGLGDTAMYLCATSRVRQGSNEQYFGPGTRLTVT.

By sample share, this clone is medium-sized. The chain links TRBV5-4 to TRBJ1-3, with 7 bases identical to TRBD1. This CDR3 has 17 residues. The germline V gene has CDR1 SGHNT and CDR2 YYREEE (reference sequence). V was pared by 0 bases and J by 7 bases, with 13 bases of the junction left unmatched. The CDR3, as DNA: TGTGCCAGCAGCTTGGCCAGGGCTCAGGGGGGCATGAACACCATATATTTT. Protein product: CASSLARAQGGMNTIYF.

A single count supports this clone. The CDR3 loop reads CASRPQGTEAFF. The CDR3 coding sequence is TGTGCCAGCAGACCACAGGGCACTGAAGCTTTCTTT. The chain uses TRBV14 and TRBJ1-1, with D perhaps TRBD1 (6 bases). The CDR3 consists of 12 residues. Germline assignment: CDR1 SGHDN and CDR2 FVKESK. V lost 6 bases and J 4 bases, leaving 9 bases between the germline ends.

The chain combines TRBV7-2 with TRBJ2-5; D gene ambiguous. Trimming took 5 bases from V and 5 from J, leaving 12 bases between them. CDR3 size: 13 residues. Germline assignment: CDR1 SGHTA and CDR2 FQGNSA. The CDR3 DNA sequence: TGTGCCAGCAGCACAAGACCCGGGGAGACCCAGTACTTC. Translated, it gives CASSTRPGETQYF.

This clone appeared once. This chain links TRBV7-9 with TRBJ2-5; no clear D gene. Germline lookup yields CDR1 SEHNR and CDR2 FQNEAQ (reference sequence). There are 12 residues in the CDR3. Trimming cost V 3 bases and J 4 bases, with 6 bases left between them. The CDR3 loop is CASSFTIETQYF. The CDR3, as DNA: TGTGCCAGCAGCTTTACTATAGAGACCCAGTACTTC.